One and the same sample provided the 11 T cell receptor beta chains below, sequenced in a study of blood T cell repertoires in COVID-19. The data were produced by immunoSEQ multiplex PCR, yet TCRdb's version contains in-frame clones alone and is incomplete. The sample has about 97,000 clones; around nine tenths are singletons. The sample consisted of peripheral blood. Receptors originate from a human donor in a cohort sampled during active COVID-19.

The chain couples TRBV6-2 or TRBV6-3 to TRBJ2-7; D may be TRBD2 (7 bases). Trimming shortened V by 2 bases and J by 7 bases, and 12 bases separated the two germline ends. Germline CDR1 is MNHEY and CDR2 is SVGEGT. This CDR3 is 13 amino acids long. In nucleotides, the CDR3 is TGTGCCAGCAGTTACGTGGGGGGGCGGGAGCAGTACTTC. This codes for CASSYVGGREQYF.

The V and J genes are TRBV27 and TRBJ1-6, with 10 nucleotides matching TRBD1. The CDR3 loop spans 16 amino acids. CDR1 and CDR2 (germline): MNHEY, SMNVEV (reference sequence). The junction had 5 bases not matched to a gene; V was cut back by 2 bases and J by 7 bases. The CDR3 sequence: CASSLMGQGKNSPLHF. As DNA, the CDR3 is TGTGCCAGCAGTTTAATGGGACAGGGGAAAAATTCACCCCTCCACTTT.

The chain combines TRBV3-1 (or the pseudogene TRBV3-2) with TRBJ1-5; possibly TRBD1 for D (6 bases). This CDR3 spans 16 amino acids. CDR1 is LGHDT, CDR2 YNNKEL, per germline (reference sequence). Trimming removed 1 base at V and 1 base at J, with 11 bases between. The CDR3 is CASSQAGVGSNQPQHF. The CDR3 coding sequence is TGTGCCAGCAGCCAAGCAGGGGTGGGCAGCAATCAGCCCCAGCATTTT.

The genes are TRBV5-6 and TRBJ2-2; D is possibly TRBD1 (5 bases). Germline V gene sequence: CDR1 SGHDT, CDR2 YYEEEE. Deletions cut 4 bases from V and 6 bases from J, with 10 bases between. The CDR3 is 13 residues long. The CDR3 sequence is CASSGAGPGELFF. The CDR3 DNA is TGTGCCAGCAGCGGGGCAGGGCCCGGGGAGCTGTTTTTT.

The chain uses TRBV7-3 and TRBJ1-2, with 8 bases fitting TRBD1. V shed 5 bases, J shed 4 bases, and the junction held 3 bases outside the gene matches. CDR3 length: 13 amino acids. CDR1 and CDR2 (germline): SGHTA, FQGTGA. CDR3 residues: CASSPGTGYGYTF. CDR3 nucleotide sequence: TGTGCCAGCAGCCCCGGGACAGGCTATGGCTACACCTTC.

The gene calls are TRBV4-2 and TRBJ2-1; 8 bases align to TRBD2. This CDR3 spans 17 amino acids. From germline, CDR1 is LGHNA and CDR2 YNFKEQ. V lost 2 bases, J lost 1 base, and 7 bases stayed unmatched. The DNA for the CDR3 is TGTGCCAGCAGCCAAAGTCAAGCGGGAGCGTCCTACAATGAGCAGTTCTTC. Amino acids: CASSQSQAGASYNEQFF.

The CDR3 spells CASKGGTRVNTEAFF. The CDR3 bases are TGCGCCTCCAAGGGTGGGACACGGGTGAACACTGAAGCTTTCTTT. This chain links TRBV5-1 with TRBJ1-1; possible D gene TRBD1, 6 bases. CDR3 size: 15 residues. The germline V gene has CDR1 SGHRS and CDR2 YFSETQ. V was shortened by 10 bases and J by 0 bases, with 19 bases between the two germline ends. The whole variable domain, remainder taken from reference TRBV5-1 and TRBJ1-1, is KAGVTQTPRYLIKTRGQQVTLSCSPISGHRSVSWYQQTPGQGLQFLFEYFSETQRNKGNFPGRFSGRQFSNSRSEMNVSTLELGDSALYLCASKGGTRVNTEAFFGQGTRLTVV.

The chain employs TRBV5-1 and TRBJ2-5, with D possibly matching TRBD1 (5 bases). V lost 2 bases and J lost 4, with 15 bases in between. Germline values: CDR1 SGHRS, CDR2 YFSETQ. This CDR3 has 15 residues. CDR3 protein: CASSLVQGVRETQYF. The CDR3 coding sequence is TGCGCCAGCAGCTTAGTTCAGGGTGTAAGAGAGACCCAGTACTTC.

The CDR3 spells CASQATQNTEAFF. Written as DNA, the CDR3 is TGTGCCAGTCAGGCGACGCAGAACACTGAAGCTTTCTTT. The rearrangement joins TRBV18 to TRBJ1-1; unclear D gene. Germline V gene lookup returns CDR1 KGHSH and CDR2 LQKENI. V dropped 9 bases and J dropped 1 base, with 12 bases sitting between them. This CDR3 is built from 13 residues.

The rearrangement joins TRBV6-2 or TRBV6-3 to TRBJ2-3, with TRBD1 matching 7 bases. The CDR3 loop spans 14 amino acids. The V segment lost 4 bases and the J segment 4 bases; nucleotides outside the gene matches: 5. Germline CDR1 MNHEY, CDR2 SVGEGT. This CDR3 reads CASSWQGVSDTQYF. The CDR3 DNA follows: TGTGCCAGCAGTTGGCAGGGGGTTTCAGATACGCAGTATTTT.

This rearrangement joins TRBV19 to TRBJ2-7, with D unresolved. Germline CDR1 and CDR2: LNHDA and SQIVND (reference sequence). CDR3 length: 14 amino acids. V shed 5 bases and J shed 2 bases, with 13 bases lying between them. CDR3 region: CASSSDSNAYEQYF. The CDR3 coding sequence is TGTGCCAGTAGTTCTGACTCTAACGCCTACGAGCAGTACTTC.